This TCR beta chain emerged from a study of cytomegalovirus exposure and HLA in healthy donors. Study-wide background: Across under 450 genotyped donors, around 82% landed in the Caucasian-associated ancestry cluster.

This clone has just a few counts. Its specificity is not known. Trimming removed 6 bases from V and 1 base from J; junction bases left unmatched: 9. The CDR3 runs to 16 residues. A multiplex PCR was run with 60 Vbeta primers and 13 Jbeta primers. TCRdb's copy holds only in-frame clones and misses some; the assay was immunoSEQ multiplex PCR. The data hold under 110,000 clones, with roughly 80% observed a single time. Regarding the study as a whole: The availability of immune exposure information extended only to CMV serostatus.

The sequence was collected from a man in his forties or fifties in good health and CMV-seronegative. The material sequenced was PBMCs. The rearrangement uses TRBV23-1 and TRBJ1-2, with TRBD1 matching over 9 bases. TRBV23-1 is classed as an ORF, of uncertain function. Written as DNA, the CDR3 is TGCGCCAGCAGGCCGGACAGGGGTGATCGTAACTATGGCTACACCTTC. As protein: CASRPDRGDRNYGYTF.